The 14 T cell receptor beta chains given below trace back to one sample, sequenced in a study of cytomegalovirus exposure and HLA in healthy donors. Primers: 60 Vbeta forward and 13 Jbeta reverse. The table came from immunoSEQ multiplex PCR; TCRdb's copy has only in-frame clones and leaves some out. The sample has some 130,000 clones, 76% seen once. The sample taken for sequencing was PBMCs. These receptors all come from a middle-aged man in good health and CMV-seronegative.

This clone has only a few counts. The chain links TRBV7-9 to TRBJ2-5, with TRBD1 as a possible D gene (6 bases). Trimming removed 5 bases at V and 2 bases at J, with 15 bases between. The V gene's germline CDR1 is SEHNR and CDR2 FQNEAQ (reference sequence). The CDR3 totals 15 residues. In nucleotides, the CDR3 is TGTGCCAGCAGCCATACCGGCAGGGGACAAGAGACCCAGTACTTC. Translated, it gives CASSHTGRGQETQYF. Using reference TRBV7-9 and TRBJ2-5 for the parts outside the CDR3, the full variable domain is DTGVSQNPRHKITKRGQNVTFRCDPISEHNRLYWYRQTLGQGPEFLTYFQNEAQLEKSRLLSDRFSAERPKGSFSTLEIQRTEQGDSAMYLCASSHTGRGQETQYFGPGTRLLVL.

This clone was counted only a few times. The chain has TRBV10-3 and TRBJ1-2, with 10 bases lining up with TRBD1. Germline-derived CDR1 and CDR2 are ENHRY and SYGVKD. Trimming took 8 bases from V and 6 from J; bases not matched to a gene: 12. The CDR3 runs 15 residues. The CDR3 region is CAIGTGVSGTDGYTF. The CDR3 bases are TGTGCCATCGGGACAGGGGTGTCGGGGACGGATGGCTACACCTTC.

This chain links TRBV19 with TRBJ2-7, with 8 bases fitting TRBD1. Trimming took 5 bases from V and 5 from J; bases not matched to a gene: 11. The germline gives CDR1 LNHDA, CDR2 SQIVND (reference sequence). The CDR3 runs to 15 residues. Written as DNA, the CDR3 is TGTGCCAGTAGTCCAGCCTTGGACAGGGTGAACGAGCAGTACTTC. This sequence encodes CASSPALDRVNEQYF.

The chain has TRBV19 and TRBJ1-3; 7 nucleotides agree with TRBD1. In germline, CDR1 is LNHDA, CDR2 SQIVND (reference sequence). V was clipped by 3 bases and J by 4 bases; unmatched bases: 6. The CDR3 loop spans 15 amino acids. CDR3 DNA sequence: TGTGCCAGTAGTATGGAGACAGGGCCGGGAAACACCATATATTTT. It translates to CASSMETGPGNTIYF.

This clone has only one observation. J is TRBJ2-7 and V is TRBV5-6; TRBD2 might be the D (6 bases). This CDR3 spans 15 amino acids. The germline V and J ends were trimmed by 2 bases and 0 bases, with 12 bases remaining between them. Germline loops: CDR1 SGHDT, CDR2 YYEEEE. CDR3 coding DNA: TGTGCCAGCAGCTTTGCCGGGAGTGGCTCCTACGAGCAGTACTTC. Its translation is CASSFAGSGSYEQYF.

The chain joins TRBV6-4 to TRBJ1-5, with D tentatively TRBD1 (6 bases). Germline-derived CDR1 and CDR2 are MRHNA and SNTAGT. The CDR3 spans 19 residues. V was cut by 6 bases and J by 0 bases, with 24 bases left in between. CDR3 sequence (DNA): TGTGCCAGCAGCCCAGGGGCGTTGCCACCTGCCTATAGCAATCAGCCCCAGCATTTT. Residues: CASSPGALPPAYSNQPQHF.

The J gene is TRBJ2-5, the V gene TRBV5-1; D is perhaps TRBD2 (5 bases). The V and J ends lost 0 bases and 4 bases respectively, with 13 bases between them. The V gene's germline CDR1 is SGHRS and CDR2 YFSETQ. The CDR3 consists of 15 residues. The CDR3 nucleotides are TGCGCCAGCAGCTTGGAGGGCTTCGGGGTAGAGACCCAGTACTTC. It encodes CASSLEGFGVETQYF.

V is TRBV6-5 and J is TRBJ2-7; 10 bases are shared with TRBD2. The CDR3 is 15 amino acids. V lost 6 bases to trimming and J lost 3 bases; unmatched junction nucleotides: 8. Germline V gene sequence: CDR1 MNHEY, CDR2 SVGAGI. The CDR3 DNA reads TGTGCCAGCAGGGACAGCGGGGGGGCTGGCTACGAGCAGTACTTC. It specifies CASRDSGGAGYEQYF.

The chain links TRBV7-2 to TRBJ2-1; D is undetermined. This CDR3 is built from 11 residues. The V end lost 5 bases, the J end lost 7 bases, and 6 bases lay between the germline ends. Germline V gene sequence: CDR1 SGHTA, CDR2 FQGNSA. CDR3 region: CASSPRNEQFF. CDR3 DNA sequence: TGTGCCAGCAGCCCCCGTAATGAGCAGTTCTTC.

The chain employs TRBV9 and TRBJ2-2; possible D gene TRBD2, 5 bases. Germline CDR1 is SGDLS and CDR2 is YYNGEE. This CDR3 spans 14 amino acids. Trimming took 4 bases from V and 2 from J, leaving 9 bases between them. The CDR3 nucleotides are TGTGCCAGCAGCTTGAGCGGAAACACCGGGGAGCTGTTTTTT. Its protein product is CASSLSGNTGELFF.

The CDR3: CASSPRTANTGELFF. For the CDR3, the DNA is TGTGCCAGCTCACCACGGACAGCTAACACCGGGGAGCTGTTTTTT. This rearrangement joins TRBV18 to TRBJ2-2, with D maybe TRBD1 (6 bases). Germline V lookup: CDR1 KGHSH, CDR2 LQKENI. The V end was cut by 1 base, the J end by 2 bases, with 8 bases between. CDR3 length: 15 amino acids.

The chain joins TRBV9 to TRBJ1-3; 8 bases line up with TRBD1. Trimming at V came to 1 base and at J to 3 bases, leaving 3 bases not matched to a gene. Germline V gene sequence: CDR1 SGDLS, CDR2 YYNGEE. The CDR3 spans 15 residues. The CDR3 protein is CASSVQGADGNTIYF. For the CDR3, the DNA is TGTGCCAGCAGCGTACAGGGGGCCGATGGAAACACCATATATTTT.

V gene TRBV30 combines with J gene TRBJ2-3, with D tentatively TRBD2 (5 bases). Germline-derived CDR1 and CDR2 are GTSNPN and SVGIG (reference sequence). V dropped 3 bases and J dropped 6 bases, with 19 bases sitting between them. The CDR3 covers 15 residues. The CDR3 region is CAWRRWGDKQDTQYF. CDR3 DNA: TGTGCCTGGAGACGATGGGGAGACAAACAGGATACGCAGTATTTT.

The chain uses TRBV19 and TRBJ2-7; possible D gene TRBD2, 5 bases. Germline V lookup: CDR1 LNHDA, CDR2 SQIVND (reference sequence). The V and J ends lost 3 bases and 0 bases respectively, with 9 bases between them. This CDR3 contains 14 residues. This CDR3 reads CASSMWESSYEQYF. CDR3 nucleotide sequence: TGTGCCAGTAGTATGTGGGAGTCCTCCTACGAGCAGTACTTC.